This TCR beta chain appears in the sequencing data of a study of PD-1 blockade in classical Hodgkin lymphoma. Study results and caveats: Repertoire differences lack defined causes, possibly disease activity or prior therapy.

As concerns this clone: No antigen is known for it. The sample contains more than one DNA sequence encoding this CDR3.

This sample's time point: cycle 4 day 1 (C4D1), after around six weeks of nivolumab. Brentuximab vedotin exposure varied among the patients, all of whom had relapsed after autologous stem cell transplantation. The CDR3 totals 12 residues. The germline CDR1 and CDR2 sequences are SEHNR and FQNEAQ (reference sequence). Trimming took off 3 bases at V and 5 bases at J, with 5 bases between the two ends. Clones were sequenced by immunoSEQ multiplex PCR, and TCRdb holds only the in-frame ones, with some missing. The repertoire holds 50,000 to 65,000 clones, with approximately 94% as singletons. The receptor comes from a human donor with classical Hodgkin lymphoma. The rearrangement uses TRBV7-9 and TRBJ2-1; D possibly matches TRBD1 or TRBD2 (5 bases each). The input for sequencing was peripheral blood mononuclear cells (PBMCs), taken before the fourth cycle of nivolumab. The CDR3 region is CASSLGHNEQFF. In DNA, the CDR3 is TGTGCCAGCAGCTTGGGACACAATGAGCAGTTCTTC.